The 30 T cell receptor beta chains below come from one sample, sequenced in a study of CD8+CD57+ T cells in acquired aplastic anemia. The template used for profiling TCR beta VDJ and CDR3 was genomic DNA. TCRdb recomputed calls from the reads with MiXCR, one row per CDR3 protein. Here the sample spans around 210,000 distinct CDR3 sequences, 65% being singletons. Flow cytometry had shown expanded CD8+CD57+ cells in the patients chosen for sequencing. The sequenced material came from sorted CD4+, CD8+, or CD8+CD57+ T cells (not recorded which) from PBMCs. The origin of the receptors is a human donor with aplastic anemia.

This chain links TRBV5-1 with TRBJ1-4; D is perhaps TRBD1 (5 bases). Trimming took off 1 base at V and 6 bases at J, with 10 bases between the two ends. Germline V gene lookup returns CDR1 SGHRS and CDR2 YFSETQ. CDR3 length equals 14 residues. The CDR3 here is CASSLRQGDEKLFF. The DNA for the CDR3 is TGCGCCAGCAGCTTGCGGCAGGGCGATGAAAAACTGTTTTTT.

This clonotype occurred many times. The V and J genes are TRBV25-1 and TRBJ1-4, with 7 nucleotides matching TRBD1. There are 16 residues in the CDR3. With 3 bases clipped from V and 8 bases from J, the junction kept 12 bases outside the gene matches. In germline, CDR1 is MGHDK, CDR2 SYGVNS. CDR3 coding DNA: TGTGCCAGCAGTGAGAACAGGGGCCGAGGAGGGGAAAAACTGTTTTTT. As protein: CASSENRGRGGEKLFF.

V gene TRBV12-3 or TRBV12-4 combines with J gene TRBJ2-7, with a weak D call TRBD1 (6 bases). Trimming stripped 6 bases from V and 3 bases from J, with 12 bases between. The CDR3 loop spans 13 amino acids. The CDR3 loop reads CASREGQRYEQYF. The CDR3 bases are TGTGCCAGCAGAGAGGGACAACGCTACGAGCAGTACTTC.

The chain recombines TRBV5-1 with TRBJ2-6; tentative D call: TRBD1 (6 bases). V dropped 4 bases and J dropped 9 bases, with 23 bases sitting between them. There are 17 residues in the CDR3. Germline values: CDR1 SGHRS, CDR2 YFSETQ. The CDR3 region has the DNA TGCGCCAGCAGCATACAGACAGGTGCCCAAATTGGCAACGTCCTGACTTTC. It is translated as CASSIQTGAQIGNVLTF.

V usage is TRBV20-1 and J usage is TRBJ2-7; D may match TRBD1 or TRBD2 (6 bases each). Germline V gives CDR1 DFQATT, CDR2 SNEGSKA (reference sequence). V shed 7 bases and J shed 2 bases, with 15 bases lying between them. This CDR3 has 13 residues. In nucleotides, the CDR3 is TGCAGTGGAGGGGGGAGCCTCCCCTACGAGCAGTACTTC. It specifies CSGGGSLPYEQYF.

In this sample, this clonotype turned up a few times. The V call is TRBV7-9, the J call TRBJ2-7; D is uncertain. Trimming pared 4 bases from V and 5 bases from J, leaving 18 bases between. The CDR3 is made up of 15 amino acids. The V gene's germline CDR1 is SEHNR and CDR2 FQNEAQ (reference sequence). The CDR3 loop reads CASSCTVFHPNEQYF. The CDR3 DNA sequence: TGTGCCAGCAGCTGCACGGTGTTTCATCCGAACGAGCAGTACTTC.

V and J are TRBV14 and TRBJ2-7; 7 nucleotides match TRBD1. Per the germline V gene, CDR1 is SGHDN and CDR2 is FVKESK. With 9 bases clipped from V and 5 bases from J, the junction kept 10 bases outside the gene matches. This CDR3 is built from 13 residues. DNA of the CDR3: TGTGCCAGTTCTGTATCAGGGGGTAACGAGCAGTACTTC. It translates to CASSVSGGNEQYF.

The chain combines TRBV29-1 with TRBJ2-1; D is uncertain. The V gene lost 6 bases and the J gene lost 4 bases, with 4 bases spanning the gap. CDR3 length: 10 residues. Germline-derived CDR1 and CDR2 are SQVTM and ANQGSEA. CDR3 sequence (DNA): TGCAGCGTCGCGTACAATGAGCAGTTCTTC. Translating gives CSVAYNEQFF.

The chain couples TRBV12-5 to TRBJ2-1, with 7 bases that match TRBD2. CDR3 size: 14 residues. The germline V gene encodes CDR1 LGHNT and CDR2 FRNRAP. This CDR3 is CASRTTGLVNEQFF. The CDR3 nucleotides are TGTGCCAGCAGGACGACCGGACTAGTTAATGAGCAGTTCTTC.

This clonotype was picked up one time. The chain recombines TRBV7-7 with TRBJ1-6, with 7 bases identical to TRBD1. The CDR3 extends over 14 amino acids. The V segment lost 5 bases and the J segment 10 bases; nucleotides outside the gene matches: 8. From germline, CDR1 is SSHAT and CDR2 FNYEAQ (reference sequence). In DNA, the CDR3 is TGTGCCAGCAGCCATCGGGACAGCGGATCACCCCTCCACTTT. Protein sequence: CASSHRDSGSPLHF.

The chain combines TRBV5-5 with TRBJ2-7; D remains ambiguous. In germline, CDR1 is SGHKS, CDR2 YYEKEE (reference sequence). This CDR3 has 12 amino acids. With 3 bases removed from V and 11 bases from J, the gap between germline ends came to 15 bases. DNA for the CDR3: TGTGCCAGCAGCTCAAACCAATTACGGGAGTACTTC. Translation gives CASSSNQLREYF.

The chain has TRBV5-1 and TRBJ1-5; perhaps TRBD1 as D (5 bases). Trimming cost V 4 bases and J 1 base, with 21 bases left between them. The CDR3 extends over 18 amino acids. CDR1 is SGHRS and CDR2 is YFSETQ in the germline V gene. The CDR3, as DNA: TGCGCCAGCAGCCCCCTAAGTTGGGGGACGGAAAGCAATCAGCCCCAGCATTTT. This gives the protein CASSPLSWGTESNQPQHF.

In this sample, this clonotype turned up a few times. This chain joins TRBV24-1 and TRBJ2-1, with D possibly TRBD2 on 6 matching bases. Germline CDR1 is KGHDR and CDR2 is SFDVKD. CDR3 length: 14 amino acids. Trimming removed 4 bases at V and 8 bases at J, with 14 bases between. This CDR3 is CATSDPPTSYEQFF. Written as DNA, the CDR3 is TGTGCCACCAGTGACCCGCCGACTAGTTATGAGCAGTTCTTC.

The sample holds many counts of this clonotype. The rearrangement joins TRBV15 to TRBJ1-5; D uncertain. The CDR3 covers 12 residues. The V gene lost 0 bases and the J gene lost 3 bases, with 0 bases spanning the gap. The germline gives CDR1 LNHNV, CDR2 YYDKDF (reference sequence). CDR3 loop: CATSRDNQPQHF. In DNA form, the CDR3 reads TGTGCCACCAGCAGAGACAATCAGCCCCAGCATTTT. Looking up the rest from reference TRBV15 and TRBJ1-5 gives the full variable domain: DAMVIQNPRYQVTQFGKPVTLSCSQTLNHNVMYWYQQKSSQAPKLLFHYYDKDFNNEADTPDNFQSRRPNTSFCFLDIRSPGLGDTAMYLCATSRDNQPQHFGDGTRLSIL.

CDR3: CAISEGLAGRLSEQYF. CDR3 nucleotides: TGTGCCATCAGTGAGGGACTAGCGGGGAGGTTAAGCGAGCAGTACTTC. The chain links TRBV10-3 to TRBJ2-7; 12 nucleotides align to TRBD2. J lost 6 bases, V lost 2 bases, and 8 bases had no gene match. CDR1 is ENHRY and CDR2 is SYGVKD in the germline V gene. This CDR3 is built from 16 residues.

V is TRBV7-2 and J is TRBJ2-3; a weak D match, TRBD2 (5 bases). Per germline, CDR1 SGHTA and CDR2 FQGNSA. V was clipped by 3 bases and J by 3 bases, with 13 bases between them. This CDR3 is built from 15 residues. The CDR3 coding sequence is TGTGCCAGCAGCTTCCGGACTGTCGGTACAGATACGCAGTATTTT. It translates to CASSFRTVGTDTQYF.

This clonotype was counted many times. This chain uses TRBV7-9 with TRBJ2-5, with D tentatively TRBD1 or TRBD2 (5 bases each). Germline assignment: CDR1 SEHNR and CDR2 FQNEAQ (reference sequence). CDR3 length equals 16 residues. V was pared by 2 bases and J by 2 bases, with 15 bases between. In nucleotides, the CDR3 is TGTGCCAGCAGCTTACGGGACGCCCCGTCTCAAGAGACCCAGTACTTC. Amino acid sequence: CASSLRDAPSQETQYF. Supplemented by reference TRBV7-9 and TRBJ2-5, the full variable domain reads DTGVSQNPRHKITKRGQNVTFRCDPISEHNRLYWYRQTLGQGPEFLTYFQNEAQLEKSRLLSDRFSAERPKGSFSTLEIQRTEQGDSAMYLCASSLRDAPSQETQYFGPGTRLLVL.

V usage is TRBV15 and J usage is TRBJ2-7; D is perhaps TRBD1 (5 bases). This CDR3 contains 15 residues. Germline values: CDR1 LNHNV, CDR2 YYDKDF (reference sequence). Trimming removed 4 bases from V and 4 bases from J, with 17 bases in between. The CDR3: CATSTQGMGPYEQYF. Written as DNA, the CDR3 is TGTGCCACCAGCACCCAGGGCATGGGGCCTTACGAGCAGTACTTC.

CDR3 sequence: CATSRDPGDEQYF. The DNA of the CDR3 is TGTGCCACCAGCAGAGATCCGGGGGACGAGCAGTACTTC. This chain joins TRBV15 and TRBJ2-7, with TRBD2 as a possible D gene (6 bases). Trimming took off 0 bases at V and 5 bases at J, with 8 bases between the two ends. This CDR3 has 13 residues. CDR1 is LNHNV, CDR2 YYDKDF, per germline (reference sequence).

The chain carries TRBV12-3 or TRBV12-4 and TRBJ2-7; D perhaps matches TRBD2 (6 bases). Trimming took off 7 bases at V and 5 bases at J, with 12 bases between the two ends. The CDR3 sequence is 12 residues long. The CDR3 here is CASTTGRNEQYF. CDR3 nucleotides: TGTGCCAGCACCACTGGGAGGAACGAGCAGTACTTC.

This clonotype was observed a handful of times. The rearrangement joins TRBV29-1 to TRBJ1-2, with a possible D match to TRBD1 (6 bases). Germline CDR1 SQVTM, CDR2 ANQGSEA. The CDR3 contains 11 residues. The V end was cut by 5 bases, the J end by 8 bases, with 12 bases between. The CDR3 sequence is CSVTGSRGYTF. CDR3 bases: TGCAGCGTTACAGGGTCGAGAGGCTACACCTTC.

With respect to this clonotype: Since no conserved phenylalanine or tryptophan closes the CDR3, a read error is the likely cause. No DNA is shown, since the ends of the CDR3 on it are uncertain; the CDR3 is the one TCRdb lists. This chain joins TRBV7-3 and TRBJ1-2. From germline, CDR1 is SGHTA and CDR2 FQGTGA. The CDR3 is 8 amino acids long, termini counted. The CDR3 protein is CASSLGRI.

V gene TRBV19 combines with J gene TRBJ2-5, with TRBD1 matching 9 bases. V shed 4 bases, J shed 1 base, and the junction held 10 bases outside the gene matches. CDR3 length: 17 residues. Germline V gene lookup returns CDR1 LNHDA and CDR2 SQIVND (reference sequence). The DNA of the CDR3 is TGTGCCAGTAGTAAACCGGGACAGGGAGTTTCCCAAGAGACCCAGTACTTC. This gives the protein CASSKPGQGVSQETQYF. The complete variable domain, with remaining parts taken from reference TRBV19 and TRBJ2-5, reads DGGITQSPKYLFRKEGQNVTLSCEQNLNHDAMYWYRQDPGQGLRLIYYSQIVNDFQKGDIAEGYSVSREKKESFPLTVTSAQKNPTAFYLCASSKPGQGVSQETQYFGPGTRLLVL.

This clonotype was counted only a few times. V usage is TRBV7-8 and J usage is TRBJ2-7; D unclear. The germline V and J ends were trimmed by 6 bases and 0 bases, with 6 bases remaining between them. The CDR3 spans 12 residues. Germline V gene sequence: CDR1 SGHVS, CDR2 FQNEAQ. The CDR3 spells CASSYNSYEQYF. Here the CDR3 DNA reads TGTGCCAGCAGTTACAACTCCTACGAGCAGTACTTC.

This clonotype appeared a single time. The chain links TRBV20-1 to TRBJ1-1; 9 bases are a match to TRBD1. CDR3 length: 12 amino acids. Trimming cost V 5 bases and J 10 bases; bases outside gene matches: 8. CDR1 is DFQATT, CDR2 SNEGSKA, per germline (reference sequence). CDR3 DNA: TGCAGTGCTCGGGGACAGGGATGGGTAGCTTTCTTT. Protein product: CSARGQGWVAFF.

This chain links TRBV28 with TRBJ1-3, with D possibly TRBD1 on 5 matching bases. CDR1 and CDR2 (germline): MDHEN, SYDVKM. V lost 1 base to trimming and J lost 9 bases, with 13 bases between them. There are 14 residues in the CDR3. CDR3 region: CASSLFPGLGTIYF. The CDR3 DNA sequence: TGTGCCAGCAGTTTATTCCCAGGGTTAGGCACCATATATTTT.

The V and J genes are TRBV2 and TRBJ2-7, with D tentatively TRBD2 (6 bases). CDR1 is SNHLY, CDR2 FYNNEI, per germline. Deletions cut 6 bases from V and 4 bases from J, with 16 bases between. The CDR3 runs to 14 residues. The CDR3 sequence is CASSPRGGEYEQYF. The DNA for the CDR3 is TGTGCCAGCAGCCCACGGGGAGGAGAATACGAGCAGTACTTC. The variable domain in full, completed from reference TRBV2 and TRBJ2-7, reads EPEVTQTPSHQVTQMGQEVILRCVPISNHLYFYWYRQILGQKVEFLVSFYNNEISEKSEIFDDQFSVERPDGSNFTLKIRSTKLEDSAMYFCASSPRGGEYEQYFGPGTRLTVT.

The rearrangement uses TRBV2 and TRBJ2-7, with no clear D. Germline values: CDR1 SNHLY, CDR2 FYNNEI. The CDR3 runs to 13 residues. Trimming stripped 3 bases from V and 5 bases from J, with 11 bases between. This CDR3 reads CASSDVETHEQYF. In nucleotides, the CDR3 is TGTGCCAGCAGTGACGTTGAGACCCACGAGCAGTACTTC.

This clonotype has only one observation. This sequence joins TRBV29-1 and TRBJ1-2, with TRBD1 identical over 10 bases. Germline V CDR1 and CDR2: SQVTM, ANQGSEA. This CDR3 region has 15 residues. Unmatched junction bases numbered 12, after V lost 5 bases and J lost 6 bases. In DNA form, the CDR3 reads TGCAGCGTTAGTGAGGACAGGGGGTTCGTTGATGGCTACACCTTC. It is translated as CSVSEDRGFVDGYTF.

The rearrangement joins TRBV9 to TRBJ2-7; 9 nucleotides match TRBD1. The length of the CDR3 is 16 residues. The ends lost 3 bases at V and 4 bases at J; junction bases unmatched: 11. Germline V gene lookup returns CDR1 SGDLS and CDR2 YYNGEE. The CDR3 DNA is TGTGCCAGCAGCGATAGGACCGGGACAGGGTTGTACGAGCAGTACTTC. As protein: CASSDRTGTGLYEQYF. The full variable domain, completed using reference TRBV9 and TRBJ2-7, is DSGVTQTPKHLITATGQRVTLRCSPRSGDLSVYWYQQSLDQGLQFLIQYYNGEERAKGNILERFSAQQFPDLHSELNLSSLELGDSALYFCASSDRTGTGLYEQYFGPGTRLTVT.